This T cell receptor beta chain was found in a study of blood T cell repertoires in COVID-19 (dated by TCRdb to about 2020). In the study overall: Collaborator samples came from the United States, Italy and Spain and covered acute and convalescent phases of COVID-19. The repertoires were made available in a free public database intended to serve as a resource for research on the immune response to SARS-CoV-2. Where available, HLA class I and class II types were taken from metadata supplied by the sample provider and were not determined by assay-based typing. The samples were drawn from two sources: the first 160 participants of the ongoing ImmuneRACE study, and 1,254 subjects contributed by 6 global collaborators. The prospective study material was composed of cDNA or gDNA derived from T cells, B-cell-depleted T cells, or PBMCs. The dataset comprised deeply sampled blood TCRbeta repertoires from subjects exposed to, actively infected with, or recovered from COVID-19. Nearly every sample came with metadata listing a de-identified subject ID, COVID-19 status, age in years and sex.

Concerning this clone itself: Its cognate antigen has yet to be identified. No base quality information exists; no much larger clone differs at one position.

TCRbeta CDR3 regions were amplified from genomic DNA by means of the immunoSEQ Assay, a bias-controlled multiplex PCR. Concerning the study's data processing: Within the assay, amplification of reference gene primers was used to estimate how many nucleated cells each sample contained. To quantify the absolute abundance of each unique TCRbeta CDR3 rearrangement, sequence reads were collapsed and filtered. Productive Simpson clonality was computed per sample as the square root of Simpson's diversity index over productive rearrangements. The clones in this table, taken by TCRdb from immuneACCESS, are in-frame only. Not every clone is retained; where verified, under half of the shortfall comes from an unresolved V gene, and the cause of the rest is unknown. D and trimming were read from the DNA, whereas the V and J calls and clone size are those reported in that table. This sample gives under 250,000 clones in total; more than 70% of them show up just once. Jointly, the top ten make up 2.5% to 3.5% of the sample.

Overall results and qualifications from the work: The quantity of clinical and demographic metadata differed by source and by participant and was supplied without curation.

The CDR3 has 15 amino acids, counting the end cysteine and phenylalanine. Only the CDR3 region is kept as DNA, spanning 45 bases read in frame from base 1. The germline ends are 15 bases apart after V is trimmed by 5 bases and J by 2 bases. According to the germline V gene, CDR1 reads SGHAT and CDR2 reads FQNNGV. Collaborating institutions collected whole blood in K2EDTA tubes following their own protocols. Collaborator samples were shipped for TCRbeta analysis as frozen whole blood, isolated PBMCs, or DNA extracted from either sample type. This chain joins TRBV11-2 to TRBJ1-2; the D gene is perhaps TRBD1, on 5 matching bases. Material: peripheral blood. This receptor was obtained from an older woman with acute or convalescent COVID-19. The encoded CDR3 is CASSGVGAGNYGYTF. The nucleotides read TGTGCCAGCAGCGGAGTTGGGGCAGGGAACTATGGCTACACCTTC.